Each of the 8 T cell receptor beta chains below was sequenced from the same sample in a study of cytomegalovirus exposure and HLA in healthy donors. TCRdb's table, derived via immunoSEQ multiplex PCR, lists solely in-frame clones and lacks some. The sample lists 150,000 to 200,000 clones; 85% were seen once. The sequenced sample was PBMCs. These receptors were collected from a man aged 30 to 45 in good health and CMV-seropositive.

The V call is TRBV7-9, the J call TRBJ2-7; D is possibly TRBD2 (7 bases). With 6 bases removed from V and 9 bases from J, the gap between germline ends came to 15 bases. The CDR3 runs to 12 residues. CDR1 is SEHNR, CDR2 FQNEAQ, per germline (reference sequence). The CDR3 nucleotides read TGTGCCAGCAGGTCCTCAGGGGAGGGGCAGTACTTC. Amino acids: CASRSSGEGQYF.

The rearrangement links TRBV27 to TRBJ2-3, with D hard to call. The CDR3 totals 16 residues. Germline V gene sequence: CDR1 MNHEY, CDR2 SMNVEV (reference sequence). Trimming took 3 bases from V and 3 from J, leaving 16 bases between them. CDR3 bases: TGTGCCAGCAGTTTGTCTACCCCTGCCCCAACAGATACGCAGTATTTT. Translation: CASSLSTPAPTDTQYF.

This chain links TRBV11-3 with TRBJ2-3; D uncertain. Germline CDR1 and CDR2: SGHNT and YENEEA. Trimming left V 0 bases short and J 5 bases short, with 6 bases between. This CDR3 comprises 13 residues. CDR3: CASSLDLVDTQYF. CDR3 DNA: TGTGCCAGCAGCTTAGATCTTGTAGATACGCAGTATTTT.

V usage is TRBV4-3 and J usage is TRBJ2-7, with TRBD1 matching 9 bases. Germline-derived CDR1 and CDR2 are LGHNA and YSLEER. The V segment lost 0 bases and the J segment 3 bases; nucleotides outside the gene matches: 6. The CDR3 consists of 16 residues. The CDR3 DNA sequence: TGCGCCAGCAGCCAAGATGTTGGGACAGGGCGCTACGAGCAGTACTTC. Translation gives CASSQDVGTGRYEQYF.

The chain is built from TRBV7-6 and TRBJ2-7, with D possibly being TRBD2 (7 bases). The germline gives CDR1 SGHVS, CDR2 FNYEAQ. Trimming cost V 1 base and J 4 bases, with 14 bases left between them. The CDR3 has 15 residues. The CDR3 DNA is TGTGCCAGCAGCTTAGGTGGGGAGGGGGTTTACGAGCAGTACTTC. Protein product: CASSLGGEGVYEQYF.

The chain recombines TRBV4-1 with TRBJ2-7; 8 bases line up with TRBD2. Germline lookup yields CDR1 MGHRA and CDR2 YSYEKL. The CDR3 contains 16 residues. V lost 4 bases to trimming and J lost 0 bases; unmatched junction nucleotides: 8. CDR3 DNA sequence: TGCGCCAGCAGCCCGTTAGGCGGGGGGATCTCCTACGAGCAGTACTTC. It specifies CASSPLGGGISYEQYF.

The CDR3 protein is CASSAGQGYQPQHF. In nucleotides, the CDR3 is TGTGCCAGCAGCGCCGGACAGGGGTATCAGCCCCAGCATTTT. The V and J genes are TRBV7-9 and TRBJ1-5; 9 bases line up with TRBD1. This CDR3 has 14 amino acids. V dropped 5 bases and J dropped 5; count of bases not matched to a gene: 4. Germline CDR1 reads SEHNR; CDR2 reads FQNEAQ (reference sequence).

V gene TRBV29-1 combines with J gene TRBJ2-1; TRBD2 might be the D (5 bases). This CDR3 has 13 amino acids. V dropped 2 bases and J dropped 6 bases, with 11 bases sitting between them. CDR1 is SQVTM, CDR2 ANQGSEA, per germline. CDR3: CSVETGFGNEQFF. CDR3 DNA sequence: TGCAGCGTTGAAACGGGGTTCGGCAATGAGCAGTTCTTC.